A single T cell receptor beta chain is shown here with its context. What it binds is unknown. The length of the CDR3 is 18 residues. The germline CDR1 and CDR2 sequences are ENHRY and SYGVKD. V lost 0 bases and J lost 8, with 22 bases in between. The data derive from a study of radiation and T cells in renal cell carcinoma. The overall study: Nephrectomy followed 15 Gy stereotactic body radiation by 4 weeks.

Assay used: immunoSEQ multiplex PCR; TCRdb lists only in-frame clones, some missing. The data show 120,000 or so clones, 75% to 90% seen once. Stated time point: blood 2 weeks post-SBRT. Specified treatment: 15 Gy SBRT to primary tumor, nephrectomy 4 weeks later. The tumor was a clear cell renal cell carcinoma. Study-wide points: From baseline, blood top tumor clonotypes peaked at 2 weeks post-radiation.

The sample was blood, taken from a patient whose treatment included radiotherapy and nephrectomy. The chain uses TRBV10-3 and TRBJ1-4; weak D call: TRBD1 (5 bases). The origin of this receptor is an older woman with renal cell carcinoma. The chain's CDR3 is CAISESKMGPGQREKLFF. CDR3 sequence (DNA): TGTGCCATCAGTGAGTCGAAAATGGGGCCCGGCCAGCGGGAAAAACTGTTTTTT.